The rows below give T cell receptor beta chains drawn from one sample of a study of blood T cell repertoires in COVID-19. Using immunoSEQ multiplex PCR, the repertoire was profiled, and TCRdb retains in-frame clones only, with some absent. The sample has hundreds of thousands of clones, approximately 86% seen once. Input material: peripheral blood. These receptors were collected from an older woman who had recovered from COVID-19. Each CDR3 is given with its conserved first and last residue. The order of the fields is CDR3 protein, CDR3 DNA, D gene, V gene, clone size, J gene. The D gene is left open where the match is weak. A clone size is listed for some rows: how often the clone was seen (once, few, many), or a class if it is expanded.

CDR3aa: CASSLASGDGEQYF
CDR3nt: TGCGCCAGCAGCTTGGCAAGCGGGGACGGCGAGCAGTACTTC
d_gene: TRBD2
v_gene: TRBV5-1
abundance: few
j_gene: TRBJ2-7

CDR3aa: CASSQDWDMVNTEAFF
CDR3nt: TGTGCCAGCAGCCAAGATTGGGACATGGTTAACACTGAAGCTTTCTTT
d_gene: NA
v_gene: TRBV3-1/TRBV3-2
abundance: NA
j_gene: TRBJ1-1

CDR3aa: CASSRYQGFLTDTQYF
CDR3nt: TGTGCCAGCAGCAGATACCAGGGGTTCCTCACAGATACGCAGTATTTT
d_gene: NA
v_gene: TRBV5-6
abundance: NA
j_gene: TRBJ2-3

CDR3aa: CATWFAEYGYTF
CDR3nt: TGTGCCACCTGGTTCGCGGAATATGGCTACACCTTC
d_gene: NA
v_gene: TRBV6-5
abundance: NA
j_gene: TRBJ1-2

CDR3aa: CASSTHRQGEKLFF
CDR3nt: TGTGCCAGCAGTACCCATCGACAGGGTGAAAAACTGTTTTTT
d_gene: TRBD1
v_gene: TRBV28
abundance: NA
j_gene: TRBJ1-4

CDR3aa: CASSLFEGVNSPLHF
CDR3nt: TGCGCCAGCAGCTTGTTTGAGGGGGTTAATTCACCCCTCCACTTT
d_gene: NA
v_gene: TRBV5-1
abundance: NA
j_gene: TRBJ1-6

CDR3aa: CASSFPTSGGPEQFF
CDR3nt: TGTGCCAGCAGCTTCCCGACTAGCGGTGGTCCTGAGCAGTTCTTC
d_gene: TRBD2
v_gene: TRBV7-2
abundance: once
j_gene: TRBJ2-1

CDR3aa: CASRRQDKSTDTQYF
CDR3nt: TGTGCCAGCAGGAGACAGGATAAGAGCACAGATACGCAGTATTTT
d_gene: NA
v_gene: TRBV6-5
abundance: NA
j_gene: TRBJ2-3

CDR3aa: CAIGDRGSYGYTF
CDR3nt: TGTGCCATTGGGGACAGGGGGAGCTATGGCTACACCTTC
d_gene: TRBD1
v_gene: TRBV19
abundance: NA
j_gene: TRBJ1-2

CDR3aa: CASSYGAGNQPQHF
CDR3nt: TGTGCCAGCAGTTATGGGGCCGGAAATCAGCCCCAGCATTTT
d_gene: NA
v_gene: TRBV6-1
abundance: NA
j_gene: TRBJ1-5

CDR3aa: CASSTRTGGITEAFF
CDR3nt: TGTGCCAGCAGCACTAGGACAGGGGGCATCACTGAAGCTTTCTTT
d_gene: TRBD1
v_gene: TRBV7-9
abundance: NA
j_gene: TRBJ1-1

CDR3aa: CASSLTGNSNQPQHF
CDR3nt: TGTGCCAGCAGCCTGACAGGGAACAGTAATCAGCCCCAGCATTTT
d_gene: TRBD1
v_gene: TRBV7-2
abundance: NA
j_gene: TRBJ1-5

CDR3aa: CASSLDAGGTDTQYF
CDR3nt: TGCGCCAGCAGCTTAGATGCGGGGGGCACAGATACGCAGTATTTT
d_gene: TRBD2
v_gene: TRBV5-1
abundance: NA
j_gene: TRBJ2-3

CDR3aa: CASFASWGVKTGELFF
CDR3nt: TGTGCCAGTTTCGCTTCTTGGGGGGTGAAAACCGGGGAGCTGTTTTTT
d_gene: NA
v_gene: TRBV19
abundance: NA
j_gene: TRBJ2-2

CDR3aa: CASSPGQGRGYTF
CDR3nt: TGTGCCAGCAGTCCCGGACAGGGAAGGGGCTACACCTTC
d_gene: TRBD1
v_gene: TRBV12-3/TRBV12-4
abundance: NA
j_gene: TRBJ1-2

CDR3aa: CASSQEAGGYGYTF
CDR3nt: TGTGCCAGCAGCCAAGAAGCGGGTGGCTATGGCTACACCTTC
d_gene: NA
v_gene: TRBV14
abundance: NA
j_gene: TRBJ1-2

CDR3aa: CASSLRVSGGAGEQFF
CDR3nt: TGTGCCAGCAGCTTACGCGTCAGCGGGGGGGCAGGTGAGCAGTTCTTC
d_gene: TRBD2
v_gene: TRBV7-2
abundance: NA
j_gene: TRBJ2-1

CDR3aa: CASLQGYGNTIYF
CDR3nt: TGTGCCAGCCTACAGGGATATGGAAACACCATATATTTT
d_gene: NA
v_gene: TRBV28
abundance: NA
j_gene: TRBJ1-3

CDR3aa: CASSLGSNTEAFF
CDR3nt: TGTGCCAGCAGCTTAGGGAGCAACACTGAAGCTTTCTTT
d_gene: NA
v_gene: TRBV11-2
abundance: NA
j_gene: TRBJ1-1

CDR3aa: CASSPGTGGYGYTF
CDR3nt: TGCGCCAGCAGCCCCGGGACAGGGGGGTATGGCTACACCTTC
d_gene: TRBD1
v_gene: TRBV5-1
abundance: NA
j_gene: TRBJ1-2

CDR3aa: CASRSAGGHYGYTF
CDR3nt: TGTGCCAGCAGGTCGGCAGGGGGTCACTATGGCTACACCTTC
d_gene: TRBD1
v_gene: TRBV6-5
abundance: NA
j_gene: TRBJ1-2

CDR3aa: CASGVDRGSQPQHF
CDR3nt: TGTGCCAGCGGAGTTGACAGGGGAAGTCAGCCCCAGCATTTT
d_gene: TRBD1
v_gene: TRBV18
abundance: NA
j_gene: TRBJ1-5

CDR3aa: CASRLTGANQPQHF
CDR3nt: TGTGCCAGCAGGTTAACAGGGGCGAATCAGCCCCAGCATTTT
d_gene: TRBD1
v_gene: TRBV2
abundance: few
j_gene: TRBJ1-5

CDR3aa: CASSHSGRGSEAFF
CDR3nt: TGTGCCAGCAGCCATTCCGGCAGGGGCAGTGAAGCTTTCTTT
d_gene: NA
v_gene: TRBV3-1/TRBV3-2
abundance: NA
j_gene: TRBJ1-1

CDR3aa: CASSLAGTSTDTQYF
CDR3nt: TGTGCCAGCAGTTTGGCAGGGACTAGCACAGATACGCAGTATTTT
d_gene: NA
v_gene: TRBV6-5
abundance: NA
j_gene: TRBJ2-3

CDR3aa: CASSLTSGGGHNEQFF
CDR3nt: TGCGCCAGCAGCCTGACTAGCGGGGGCGGTCACAATGAGCAGTTCTTC
d_gene: TRBD2
v_gene: TRBV5-1
abundance: NA
j_gene: TRBJ2-1

CDR3aa: CASSPGLAGGRTDTQYF
CDR3nt: TGCGCCAGCAGCCCGGGACTAGCGGGGGGACGCACAGATACGCAGTATTTT
d_gene: TRBD2
v_gene: TRBV4-1
abundance: NA
j_gene: TRBJ2-3

CDR3aa: CASSQMDRGGTEAFF
CDR3nt: TGCGCCAGCAGCCAAATGGACAGGGGGGGAACTGAAGCTTTCTTT
d_gene: TRBD1
v_gene: TRBV4-3
abundance: NA
j_gene: TRBJ1-1

CDR3aa: CASSQGFRAGDQPQHF
CDR3nt: TGTGCCAGCAGCCAAGGATTCAGGGCAGGGGATCAGCCCCAGCATTTT
d_gene: NA
v_gene: TRBV3-1/TRBV3-2
abundance: NA
j_gene: TRBJ1-5

CDR3aa: CAISETGGYTF
CDR3nt: TGTGCCATCAGTGAGACAGGGGGCTACACCTTC
d_gene: NA
v_gene: TRBV10-3
abundance: NA
j_gene: TRBJ1-2

CDR3aa: CASSQSLAGGFNEQFF
CDR3nt: TGTGCCAGCAGTCAATCTCTAGCGGGGGGTTTCAATGAGCAGTTCTTC
d_gene: TRBD2
v_gene: TRBV3-1/TRBV3-2
abundance: NA
j_gene: TRBJ2-1

CDR3aa: CASSRLARFTDTQYF
CDR3nt: TGTGCCAGCAGCCGACTAGCGAGATTCACAGATACGCAGTATTTT
d_gene: TRBD2
v_gene: TRBV11-1
abundance: NA
j_gene: TRBJ2-3

CDR3aa: CASSRSGGPHF
CDR3nt: TGTGCCAGCAGCCGCTCCGGGGGGCCGCACTTT
d_gene: NA
v_gene: TRBV11-2
abundance: few
j_gene: TRBJ1-6

CDR3aa: CASSLGQGGEKLFF
CDR3nt: TGCGCCAGCAGCTTGGGACAGGGTGGTGAAAAACTGTTTTTT
d_gene: TRBD1
v_gene: TRBV5-1
abundance: many
j_gene: TRBJ1-4

CDR3aa: CASSLSTGIGEKLFF
CDR3nt: TGCGCCAGCAGCCTATCGACAGGGATCGGTGAAAAACTGTTTTTT
d_gene: TRBD1
v_gene: TRBV5-1
abundance: few
j_gene: TRBJ1-4

CDR3aa: CASSPQPQGSHSPETQYF
CDR3nt: TGTGCCAGCAGCCCCCAGCCTCAGGGGTCGCACTCTCCAGAGACCCAGTACTTC
d_gene: NA
v_gene: TRBV21-1
abundance: once
j_gene: TRBJ2-5

CDR3aa: CASSIDQDSTDTQYF
CDR3nt: TGTGCCAGTAGTATAGATCAGGATTCCACAGATACGCAGTATTTT
d_gene: NA
v_gene: TRBV19
abundance: once
j_gene: TRBJ2-3

CDR3aa: CASSQGRRSYEQYF
CDR3nt: TGTGCCAGCAGCCAGGGGAGGCGTTCCTACGAGCAGTACTTC
d_gene: NA
v_gene: TRBV14
abundance: NA
j_gene: TRBJ2-7

CDR3aa: CASSLVEAGGYNEQFF
CDR3nt: TGTGCCAGCAGCTTGGTGGAAGCGGGGGGATACAATGAGCAGTTCTTC
d_gene: TRBD2
v_gene: TRBV5-4
abundance: NA
j_gene: TRBJ2-1